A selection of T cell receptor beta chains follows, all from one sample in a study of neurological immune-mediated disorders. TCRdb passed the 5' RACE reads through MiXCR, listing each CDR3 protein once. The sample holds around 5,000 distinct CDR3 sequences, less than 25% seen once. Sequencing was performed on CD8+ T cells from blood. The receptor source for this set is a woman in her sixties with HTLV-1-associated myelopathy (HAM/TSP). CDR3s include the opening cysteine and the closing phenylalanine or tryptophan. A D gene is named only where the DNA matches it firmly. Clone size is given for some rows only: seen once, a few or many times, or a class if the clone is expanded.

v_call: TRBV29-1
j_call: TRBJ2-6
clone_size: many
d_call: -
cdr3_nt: TGCAGCGTTCTGAGCAGGAACCCTAACCCTGGGGCCAACGTCCTGACTTTC
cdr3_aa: CSVLSRNPNPGANVLTF

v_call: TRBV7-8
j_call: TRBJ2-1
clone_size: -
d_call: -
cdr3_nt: -
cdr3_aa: CASSFYICSARENLGTTYNEQFF

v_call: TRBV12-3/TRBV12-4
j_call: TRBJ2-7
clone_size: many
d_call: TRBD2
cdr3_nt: TGTGCCAGCAGCCGGACTAGCGACTACGAGCAGTACTTC
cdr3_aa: CASSRTSDYEQYF

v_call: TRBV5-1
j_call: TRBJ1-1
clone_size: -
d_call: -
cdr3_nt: TGCGCCAGCAGCTTTTCTCCAGAGACTGGAAACACTGAAGCTTTCTTT
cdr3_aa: CASSFSPETGNTEAFF

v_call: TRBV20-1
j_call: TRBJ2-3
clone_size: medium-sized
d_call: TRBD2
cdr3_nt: TGCAGTGCTACCCGACCGAGCGGGGGGGCCACAGATACGCAGTATTTT
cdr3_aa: CSATRPSGGATDTQYF

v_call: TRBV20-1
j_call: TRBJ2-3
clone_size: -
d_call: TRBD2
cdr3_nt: TGCAGTGCTTTCTGTGGTAGCGGGGGAGCCCCCCTCAGCACAGATACACAGTATTTT
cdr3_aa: CSAFCGSGGAPLSTDTQYF

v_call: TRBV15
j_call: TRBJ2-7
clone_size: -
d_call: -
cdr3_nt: TGTGCCACCAGCAGAGATCCGGGGGATAGCTCCTACGAGCAGTACTTC
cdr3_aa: CATSRDPGDSSYEQYF

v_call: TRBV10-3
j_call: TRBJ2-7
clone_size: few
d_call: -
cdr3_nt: TGTGCCATGTTGGACGATACTTACGAGCAGTACTTC
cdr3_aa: CAMLDDTYEQYF

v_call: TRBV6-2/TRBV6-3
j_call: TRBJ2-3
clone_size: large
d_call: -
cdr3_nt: TGTGCCAGCAGCAATCAAGAAAGCACAGATACGCAGTATTTT
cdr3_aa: CASSNQESTDTQYF

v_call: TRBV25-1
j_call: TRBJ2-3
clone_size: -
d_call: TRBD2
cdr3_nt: TGTGCCAGCAGTGACCGGACTAGCGGGGGCACAGATACGCAGTATTTT
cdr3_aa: CASSDRTSGGTDTQYF

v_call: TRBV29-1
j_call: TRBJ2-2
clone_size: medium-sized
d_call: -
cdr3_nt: TGCAGCGTTGATTTAGGGCGGGCGAACACCGGGGAGCTGTTTTTT
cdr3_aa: CSVDLGRANTGELFF

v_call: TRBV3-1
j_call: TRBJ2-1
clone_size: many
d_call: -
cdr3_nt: TGTGCCAGCAGCCAAGGGGGGTACAATGAGCAGTTCTTC
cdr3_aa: CASSQGGYNEQFF

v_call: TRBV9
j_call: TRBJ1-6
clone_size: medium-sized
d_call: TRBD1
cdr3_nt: TGTGCCAGCAGCGGGGGACAGTCCAATAATTCACCCCTCCACTTT
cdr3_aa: CASSGGQSNNSPLHF

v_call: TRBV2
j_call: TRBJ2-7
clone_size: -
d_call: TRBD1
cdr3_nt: TGTGCCAGCTGCTCCGGACAGGGGGCGCGCGAGCAGTACTTC
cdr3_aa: CASCSGQGAREQYF

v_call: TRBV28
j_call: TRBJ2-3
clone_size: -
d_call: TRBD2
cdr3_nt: TGTGCCAGCAGTTCCCGGGGGGGCACAGATACGCAGTATTTT
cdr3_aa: CASSSRGGTDTQYF

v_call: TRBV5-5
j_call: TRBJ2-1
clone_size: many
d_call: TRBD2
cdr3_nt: TGTGCCAGCAGACCCCAAGCACTAGCGGATTACAATGAGCAGTTCTTC
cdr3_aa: CASRPQALADYNEQFF

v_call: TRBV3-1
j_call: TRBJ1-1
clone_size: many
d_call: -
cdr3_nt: TGTGCCAGCAGCCAAGATCCCCCAGGGTTCATGGGGGGAACTGAAGCTTTCTTT
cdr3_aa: CASSQDPPGFMGGTEAFF

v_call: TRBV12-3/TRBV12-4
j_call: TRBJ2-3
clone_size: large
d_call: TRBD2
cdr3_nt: TGTGCCAGCAGTCCCAGACAGCCTAGCGGGCCAGATACGCAGTATTTT
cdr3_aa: CASSPRQPSGPDTQYF

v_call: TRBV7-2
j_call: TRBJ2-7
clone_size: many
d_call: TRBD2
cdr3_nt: TGTGCCAGCAGCTTTAGACTAGCGGGGGGGGTATTACCCTACGAGCAGTACTTC
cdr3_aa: CASSFRLAGGVLPYEQYF

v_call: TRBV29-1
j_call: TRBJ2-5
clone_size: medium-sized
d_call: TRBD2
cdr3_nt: TGCAGCGTTGACCTGACTAGCGGGAAAGAGACCCAGTACTTC
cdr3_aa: CSVDLTSGKETQYF

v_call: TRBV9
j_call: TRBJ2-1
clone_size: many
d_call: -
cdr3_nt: TGTGCCAGCAGCGTGTATCTAGGGGGCAATGAGCAGTTCTTC
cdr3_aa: CASSVYLGGNEQFF

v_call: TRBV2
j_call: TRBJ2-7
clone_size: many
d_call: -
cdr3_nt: TGTGCCAGCACAATCAGGGCTGGCGAGCAGTACTTC
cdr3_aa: CASTIRAGEQYF

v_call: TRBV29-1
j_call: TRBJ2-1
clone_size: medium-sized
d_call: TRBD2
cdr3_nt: TGCAGCGTTGAAGGCGTGGGCCTAAGCGGGAGGGACGATGAGCAGTTCTTC
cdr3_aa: CSVEGVGLSGRDDEQFF

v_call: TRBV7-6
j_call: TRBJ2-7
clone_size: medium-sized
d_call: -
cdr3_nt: TGTGCCAGCAGCTTAGGTCTGGGCGGCGAGCAGTACTTC
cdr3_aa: CASSLGLGGEQYF

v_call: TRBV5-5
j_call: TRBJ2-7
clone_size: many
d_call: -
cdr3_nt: TGTGCCAGCAGCTTGGCGAAAGGGGTCGAGCAGTACTTC
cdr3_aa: CASSLAKGVEQYF

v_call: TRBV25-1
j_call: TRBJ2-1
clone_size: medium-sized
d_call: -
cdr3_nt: TGTGCCAGCAGTGAGTTGGGTAACAATGAGCAGTTCTTC
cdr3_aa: CASSELGNNEQFF

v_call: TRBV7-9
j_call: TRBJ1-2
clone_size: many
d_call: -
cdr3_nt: TGTGCCAGCAGCTCTTCGCGGGACCGGTACTATGGCTACACCTTC
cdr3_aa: CASSSSRDRYYGYTF

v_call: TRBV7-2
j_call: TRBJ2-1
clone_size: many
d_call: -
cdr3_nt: TGTGCCAGCAGCGCTGGGACTTACAATGAGCAGTTCTTC
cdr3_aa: CASSAGTYNEQFF

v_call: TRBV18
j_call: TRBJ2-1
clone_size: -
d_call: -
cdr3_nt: TGTGCCAGCTCACCAGACGGGTCCTACAATGAGCAGTTCTTC
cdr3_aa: CASSPDGSYNEQFF